The 8 T cell receptor beta chains listed next were all sequenced from one sample in a study of T cells in Graves' hyperthyroidism and ophthalmopathy. The investigators amplified TCR beta CDR3 regions from RNA transcripts. The primer set for the first-round RT-PCR of the TCR CDR3 was HTBI. TCRdb fed the multiplex PCR reads into MiXCR, producing one record per CDR3 protein. The data show over 250,000 distinct CDR3 sequences, less than 30% seen once. Material: blood. Receptor source: a man between 40 and 49 years old with Graves' hyperthyroidism that later progressed to Graves' ophthalmopathy.

This clonotype was counted many times. This rearrangement joins TRBV29-1 to TRBJ2-7; TRBD2 matches 10 bases. The CDR3 sequence is 15 residues long. CDR1 is SQVTM and CDR2 is ANQGSEA in the germline V gene. The J segment lost 4 bases and the V segment lost 2 bases, leaving 8 bases of the junction unmatched. In nucleotides, the CDR3 is TGCAGCGTTGAAATGACTAGCGGGTCAGGATACGAGCAGTACTTC. Translated, it gives CSVEMTSGSGYEQYF.

The sample holds one count of this clonotype. The CDR3 reads CASSLDPGAYGYTF. The CDR3 region has the DNA TGTGCCAGCAGCTTAGATCCAGGGGCCTATGGCTACACCTTC. The V and J genes are TRBV11-3 and TRBJ1-2; possible D gene TRBD1, 6 bases. CDR3 length: 14 residues. Trimming stripped 0 bases from V and 4 bases from J, with 9 bases between. Germline values: CDR1 SGHNT, CDR2 YENEEA.

This clonotype was seen ten or more times. The V call is TRBV15, the J call TRBJ2-7, with 12 nucleotides matching TRBD2. The CDR3 totals 19 residues. With V trimmed by 1 base and J by 0 bases, 10 bases remained unmatched. Germline V CDR1 and CDR2: LNHNV, YYDKDF (reference sequence). The CDR3 is CATSRVLGLAGTSSYEQYF. DNA of the CDR3: TGTGCCACCAGCAGAGTACTCGGACTAGCGGGGACAAGCTCCTACGAGCAGTACTTC.

This clonotype appeared many times. The CDR3 bases are TGTGCCAGCAGACACAGGGGGTATGGCTACACCTTC. Protein sequence: CASRHRGYGYTF. The chain links TRBV11-2 to TRBJ1-2; 8 bases are a match to TRBD1. Germline CDR1 reads SGHAT; CDR2 reads FQNNGV. Trimming took 6 bases from V and 5 from J; bases not matched to a gene: 2. This CDR3 contains 12 residues.

The chain is built from TRBV10-2 and TRBJ2-5; 12 nucleotides match TRBD2. The CDR3 has 18 residues. CDR1 is WSHSY and CDR2 is SAAADI in the germline V gene. The V and J ends lost 8 bases and 5 bases, in that order; junction bases with no gene match: 18. DNA of the CDR3: TGCGCCAGCCGAAACGCCCCGACGGGACTAGCGGGTTTTGAGACCCAGTACTTC. Translated: CASRNAPTGLAGFETQYF.

This clonotype has ten or more counts. The CDR3 loop reads CSVEGTPYEQYF. As DNA, the CDR3 is TGCAGCGTTGAGGGGACCCCCTACGAGCAGTACTTC. The chain combines TRBV29-1 with TRBJ2-7; D is possibly TRBD1 or TRBD2 (5 bases each). This CDR3 has 12 residues. V dropped 3 bases and J dropped 2 bases, with 8 bases sitting between them. Germline CDR1 reads SQVTM; CDR2 reads ANQGSEA.

This clonotype was seen at least ten times. This chain joins TRBV5-1 and TRBJ2-7; 12 bases match TRBD2. The CDR3 covers 16 residues. V dropped 4 bases and J dropped 7; count of bases not matched to a gene: 12. Germline V gene lookup returns CDR1 SGHRS and CDR2 YFSETQ. CDR3 in amino acids: CASSLLLAGGPHEQYF. The CDR3 coding sequence is TGCGCCAGCAGCCTTCTGCTAGCGGGAGGGCCGCATGAGCAGTACTTC.

This clonotype occurred many times. The CDR3 loop reads CAISGGVLRTDTQYF. As DNA, the CDR3 is TGTGCCATCAGCGGGGGGGTCCTCCGAACAGATACGCAGTATTTT. The chain links TRBV10-3 to TRBJ2-3, with TRBD2 matching over 8 bases. Germline V CDR1 and CDR2: ENHRY, SYGVKD. Trimming took 6 bases from V and 3 from J; bases not matched to a gene: 8. The CDR3 runs 15 residues.